One sample yielded the 9 T cell receptor beta chains listed below, sequenced in a study of beta chain features in type 1 diabetes. Study results and limitations: In all four CD4+ subsets, TCRB CDR3 length was significantly, moderately reduced in type 1 diabetes.

Their antigens remain unidentified. Investigators reverse transcribed all isolated RNA, so they sequenced expressed TCRB transcripts. Clones were read by immunoSEQ multiplex PCR, and TCRdb kept only the in-frame ones, dropping some. Seen here are a few hundred thousand clones, 16% observed once, and the top ten hold 0.065% to 0.1%. Sequencing was done on a sample of naive CD4+ T cells from blood. These receptors came from a man aged 25 to 40 with type 1 diabetes.

In this sample, this clone turned up a few times. The V gene is TRBV7-9, the J gene TRBJ1-1; 8 bases match TRBD1. Germline-derived CDR1 and CDR2 are SEHNR and FQNEAQ (reference sequence). This CDR3 contains 16 residues. CDR3 nucleotide sequence: TGTGTCCTGAGATCGACAGGGGCCCTTATGAACACTGAAGCTTTCTTT. This gives the protein CVLRSTGALMNTEAFF.

V and J are TRBV25-1 and TRBJ2-3; no reliable D call. The germline V gene has CDR1 MGHDK and CDR2 SYGVNS. This CDR3 region has 13 residues. Trimming took 6 bases from V and 0 from J, leaving 7 bases between them. The CDR3 spells CASREQSTDTQYF. The CDR3 bases are TGTGCCAGCAGGGAACAGAGCACAGATACGCAGTATTTT.

This chain uses TRBV9 with TRBJ2-1, with a tentative D call TRBD2 (5 bases). This CDR3 has 15 residues. Deletions cut 2 bases from V and 4 bases from J, with 13 bases between. Germline lookup yields CDR1 SGDLS and CDR2 YYNGEE. The CDR3 bases are TGTGCCAGCAGCGTGGACCTTAGGACTTACAATGAGCAGTTCTTC. Translation: CASSVDLRTYNEQFF. Together with reference TRBV9 and TRBJ2-1, the CDR3 gives the full variable domain: DSGVTQTPKHLITATGQRVTLRCSPRSGDLSVYWYQQSLDQGLQFLIQYYNGEERAKGNILERFSAQQFPDLHSELNLSSLELGDSALYFCASSVDLRTYNEQFFGPGTRLTVL.

The chain links TRBV29-1 to TRBJ2-1; 8 nucleotides line up with TRBD1. CDR3 length equals 13 residues. Germline V gene data show CDR1 as SQVTM and CDR2 as ANQGSEA. J lost 5 bases, V lost 7 bases, and 7 bases had no gene match. This CDR3 is CSGDRQSNNEQFF. In nucleotides, the CDR3 is TGCAGCGGGGACAGGCAGTCCAACAATGAGCAGTTCTTC.

This chain connects TRBV28 to TRBJ2-4; 8 bases are a match to TRBD2. Germline CDR1 is MDHEN and CDR2 is SYDVKM. V shed 6 bases, J shed 6 bases, and the junction held 4 bases outside the gene matches. The CDR3 length is 13 residues. This CDR3 is CASSLSGTNIQYF. In nucleotides, the CDR3 is TGTGCCAGCAGCCTTAGCGGGACAAACATTCAGTACTTC.

This clone was counted a few times. The chain combines TRBV29-1 with TRBJ2-1, with 7 bases lining up with TRBD2. V trimming: 7 bases; J trimming: 3 bases; junction bases outside the gene matches: 9. The CDR3 consists of 14 residues. Germline V gives CDR1 SQVTM, CDR2 ANQGSEA. This chain's CDR3 is CSGRGSGVYNEQFF. The CDR3 DNA reads as TGCAGCGGTCGGGGGAGCGGGGTCTACAATGAGCAGTTCTTC.

This clone was observed a handful of times. The gene calls are TRBV14 and TRBJ2-7; D not resolved. CDR1 is SGHDN, CDR2 FVKESK, per germline. Trimming pared 4 bases from V and 3 bases from J, leaving 19 bases between. The CDR3 is 16 residues long. The CDR3 coding sequence is TGTGCCAGCAGCCCCCTGGATCGAGTATGGAGCTACGAGCAGTACTTC. Protein sequence: CASSPLDRVWSYEQYF.

This CDR3 reads CAISADSNIQYF. DNA for the CDR3: TGTGCCATCAGTGCGGACTCAAACATTCAGTACTTC. The chain links TRBV10-3 to TRBJ2-4, with D tentatively TRBD2 (5 bases). Germline values: CDR1 ENHRY, CDR2 SYGVKD. Trimming removed 4 bases from V and 6 bases from J, with 7 bases in between. The CDR3 is 12 amino acids.

The CDR3 region is CASSRDRGNEKLFF. CDR3 nucleotide sequence: TGTGCCAGCAGCAGGGACAGGGGTAATGAAAAACTGTTTTTT. This chain links TRBV7-9 with TRBJ1-4, with 10 nucleotides matching TRBD1. V was clipped by 5 bases and J by 4 bases; unmatched bases: 1. Germline CDR1 and CDR2: SEHNR and FQNEAQ (reference sequence). The CDR3 totals 14 residues.